This TCR beta chain was sequenced during a study of blood T cell repertoires in COVID-19. Study summary: The United States, Italy and Spain provided the acute and convalescent COVID-19 samples. Sample material is recorded as cDNA or gDNA derived from T cells, B-cell-depleted T cells, or PBMCs.

This CDR3 contains 16 residues. Germline CDR1 is SGHRS and CDR2 is YFSETQ. The J segment lost 4 bases and the V segment lost 4 bases, leaving 9 bases of the junction unmatched. Under the authors' procedure: The assay estimated nucleated cells by amplifying reference gene primers. Measured with immunoSEQ multiplex PCR; TCRdb has only the in-frame clones, and not every one. V and J calls and clone size come straight from that table; D and trimming were deduced from the DNA. The data show roughly 54,000 clones, 90% to 95% seen once. The receptor comes from a man between 50 and 59 years old with acute or convalescent COVID-19. The gene calls are TRBV5-1 and TRBJ2-5, with 11 bases fitting TRBD2. Material: peripheral blood. This chain's CDR3 is CASSPSGTSGRETQYF. The CDR3 nucleotides are TGCGCCAGCAGCCCTTCTGGGACTAGCGGTAGAGAGACCCAGTACTTC.